Listed here are 16 T cell receptor beta chains from one sample, sequenced in a study of blood T cell repertoires in COVID-19. The repertoire was sequenced with immunoSEQ multiplex PCR; TCRdb's copy has only in-frame clones and lacks some. The table has 300,000 to 450,000 clones, over 85% seen once. The sequenced material came from peripheral blood. All receptors derive from a woman aged 55-70 years with COVID-19, enrolled during active disease.

The rearrangement links TRBV2 to TRBJ2-5; TRBD1 is a possible D gene (5 bases). Germline CDR1 reads SNHLY; CDR2 reads FYNNEI. V dropped 8 bases and J dropped 3 bases, with 19 bases sitting between them. The length of the CDR3 is 15 residues. CDR3 sequence reads: CASSAPRAVKETQYF. CDR3 coding DNA: TGTGCCAGCTCCGCCCCCAGGGCGGTGAAAGAGACCCAGTACTTC.

The rearrangement joins TRBV3-1 (or the pseudogene TRBV3-2) to TRBJ2-7, with D possibly matching TRBD2 (5 bases). Trimming pared 4 bases from V and 2 bases from J, leaving 6 bases between. The CDR3 is 12 residues long. The germline V gene encodes CDR1 LGHDT and CDR2 YNNKEL (reference sequence). This chain's CDR3 is CASSRGAYEQYF. The CDR3 DNA follows: TGTGCCAGCAGCCGGGGAGCCTACGAGCAGTACTTC.

The chain combines TRBV7-2 with TRBJ2-3, with TRBD2 matching over 12 bases. From germline, CDR1 is SGHTA and CDR2 FQGNSA. After removal of 1 base from V and 3 bases from J, the junction contained 5 bases not matched to a gene. This CDR3 has 17 amino acids. DNA for the CDR3: TGTGCCAGCAGCTTAGTGGCTAGCGGGGGGGCAACAGATACGCAGTATTTT. This gives the protein CASSLVASGGATDTQYF.

The rearrangement joins TRBV7-2 to TRBJ1-3; TRBD1 might be the D (6 bases). Germline assignment: CDR1 SGHTA and CDR2 FQGNSA. CDR3 length: 15 amino acids. V was clipped by 3 bases and J by 1 base, with 10 bases between them. CDR3 sequence (DNA): TGTGCCAGCAGCTTCCAACAGGGTTCTGGAAACACCATATATTTT. This sequence encodes CASSFQQGSGNTIYF.

This chain connects TRBV7-2 to TRBJ2-2; TRBD1 matches at 8 bases. This CDR3 has 18 amino acids. Germline-derived CDR1 and CDR2 are SGHTA and FQGNSA. With 2 bases clipped from V and 5 bases from J, the junction kept 13 bases outside the gene matches. For the CDR3, the DNA is TGTGCCAGCAGCTTAACGACAGGGGTTTGGGACTCGACCGGGGAGCTGTTTTTT. It translates to CASSLTTGVWDSTGELFF.

V gene TRBV5-6 combines with J gene TRBJ1-5; TRBD1 agrees at 9 bases. V was pared by 1 base and J by 6 bases, with 2 bases of the junction left unmatched. The CDR3 consists of 14 residues. CDR1 is SGHDT, CDR2 YYEEEE, per germline. The CDR3 nucleotides are TGTGCCAGCAGCTTGACAGGGGGCGGTCAGCCCCAGCATTTT. Translating gives CASSLTGGGQPQHF.

The V call is TRBV6-5, the J call TRBJ1-5; 8 nucleotides align to TRBD1. The CDR3 spans 14 residues. The junction had 8 bases not matched to a gene; V was cut back by 6 bases and J by 7 bases. Per the germline V gene, CDR1 is MNHEY and CDR2 is SVGAGI. The CDR3 DNA is TGTGCCAGCAGACTAGGACAGGGATGGCAGCCCCAGCATTTT. This gives the protein CASRLGQGWQPQHF.

This sequence joins TRBV29-1 and TRBJ1-1, with D possibly being TRBD1 (6 bases). Trimming stripped 5 bases from V and 1 base from J, with 11 bases between. Looked up from germline, CDR1 is SQVTM and CDR2 is ANQGSEA. The CDR3 contains 13 residues. As DNA, the CDR3 is TGCAGCGTTTCGACAGGAAGGAACACTGAAGCTTTCTTT. Translating it yields CSVSTGRNTEAFF.

J is TRBJ2-7 and V is TRBV5-1; 7 bases line up with TRBD1. Trimming cost V 2 bases and J 2 bases; bases outside gene matches: 1. Germline V gene data show CDR1 as SGHRS and CDR2 as YFSETQ. The CDR3 sequence is 13 residues long. The CDR3: CASSFQGAYEQYF. CDR3 bases: TGCGCCAGCAGCTTCCAGGGGGCCTACGAGCAGTACTTC.

This clone was observed a single time. The gene calls are TRBV5-6 and TRBJ2-7; TRBD1 is a possible D gene (6 bases). Germline CDR1 and CDR2: SGHDT and YYEEEE. The CDR3 extends over 14 amino acids. The V and J ends lost 0 bases and 4 bases respectively, with 11 bases between them. This CDR3 is CASSLDVGAYEQYF. The CDR3 DNA reads as TGTGCCAGCAGCTTGGACGTGGGGGCTTACGAGCAGTACTTC. Together with reference TRBV5-6 and TRBJ2-7, the CDR3 gives the full variable domain: DAGVTQSPTHLIKTRGQQVTLRCSPKSGHDTVSWYQQALGQGPQFIFQYYEEEERQRGNFPDRFSGHQFPNYSSELNVNALLLGDSALYLCASSLDVGAYEQYFGPGTRLTVT.

The gene calls are TRBV4-1 and TRBJ2-1; 14 bases align to TRBD2. V lost 0 bases to trimming and J lost 0 bases; unmatched junction nucleotides: 7. This CDR3 region has 20 residues. Germline values: CDR1 MGHRA, CDR2 YSYEKL. The CDR3: CASSQDSSGLAGVSYNEQFF. CDR3 in DNA: TGCGCCAGCAGCCAAGACTCATCGGGACTAGCGGGGGTCTCCTACAATGAGCAGTTCTTC.

The V gene is TRBV29-1, the J gene TRBJ1-1; 9 nucleotides align to TRBD1. V lost 5 bases to trimming and J lost 1 base; unmatched junction nucleotides: 5. CDR1 and CDR2 from the germline V gene are SQVTM and ANQGSEA. The length of the CDR3 is 14 residues. The CDR3 sequence is CSVMSGQGNTEAFF. CDR3 nucleotides: TGCAGCGTTATGTCGGGACAGGGGAACACTGAAGCTTTCTTT.

The genes are TRBV10-3 and TRBJ1-1; 7 bases are shared with TRBD1. Germline assignment: CDR1 ENHRY and CDR2 SYGVKD. The CDR3 runs 13 residues. The trim removed 10 bases at V and 8 bases at J, leaving 13 bases unmatched. The CDR3 loop reads CATQGGATVEAFF. CDR3 coding DNA: TGTGCCACCCAGGGGGGAGCGACAGTCGAAGCTTTCTTT.

The gene calls are TRBV9 and TRBJ2-3; 7 bases match TRBD1. The CDR3 is 16 residues long. CDR1 and CDR2 from the germline V gene are SGDLS and YYNGEE. V lost 4 bases and J lost 1; bases outside the gene matches: 9. CDR3 in amino acids: CASSRTGLPRTDTQYF. CDR3 sequence (DNA): TGTGCCAGCAGCCGGACAGGCCTCCCCCGCACAGATACGCAGTATTTT.

The J gene is TRBJ1-6, the V gene TRBV19; D possibly corresponds to TRBD1 (6 bases). Trimming took 4 bases from V and 7 from J, leaving 8 bases between them. The V gene's germline CDR1 is LNHDA and CDR2 SQIVND (reference sequence). The CDR3 has 13 residues. The CDR3 protein is CASSTDRNSPLHF. As DNA, the CDR3 is TGTGCCAGTAGTACTGACAGGAATTCACCCCTCCACTTT. The full variable domain, completed using reference TRBV19 and TRBJ1-6, is DGGITQSPKYLFRKEGQNVTLSCEQNLNHDAMYWYRQDPGQGLRLIYYSQIVNDFQKGDIAEGYSVSREKKESFPLTVTSAQKNPTAFYLCASSTDRNSPLHFGNGTRLTVT.

The chain uses TRBV3-1 (or the pseudogene TRBV3-2) and TRBJ1-3; D gene uncertain. V shed 4 bases and J shed 1 base, with 8 bases lying between them. The length of the CDR3 is 14 residues. Per the germline V gene, CDR1 is LGHDT and CDR2 is YNNKEL (reference sequence). The CDR3 loop reads CASSPRSSGNTIYF. The CDR3 DNA is TGTGCCAGCAGCCCTCGGAGTTCTGGAAACACCATATATTTT.